The 7 T cell receptor beta chains below were found in one sample sequenced in a study of T-cell reconstitution after alpha-beta-depleted transplantation in children (dated by TCRdb to about 2016). What this sample's treatment or condition label stands for: allogeneic hematopoietic cell transplantation with graft depleted of TCRalphabeta T cells and CD19 B cells. Library creation used PCR. TCRdb shows the sequencer as Illumina HiSeq 2500. Molecular barcoding was employed in the preparation of TCR libraries, with unique molecular identifiers being used to normalize TCRbeta repertoire quantification. TCRdb cleaned the public reads at Q25 with fastp, built clones with MiXCR and kept in-frame beta chains. Every CDR3 protein is listed once, alongside the most common genes and DNA of its rows. The sample has around 420,000 distinct CDR3 sequences on record, around 15% of them singletons. The ten biggest clones cover just under 30% of the sample.

Sequencing used PBMCs, mostly from graft donor cells, obtained 360 days after TCRalphabeta/CD19-depleted stem cell transplant. Every receptor here comes from a boy less than two years old who had a stem cell transplant for Wiskott-Aldrich syndrome, so the T cells may come from the graft donor.

In its sample, this clonotype was seen a few times. V is TRBV12-3 or TRBV12-4 and J is TRBJ2-7, with TRBD1 matching 8 bases. The CDR3 extends over 14 amino acids. Trimming cost V 1 base and J 5 bases; bases outside gene matches: 4. This CDR3 is CASSLVTGVNEQYF. The DNA of the CDR3 is TGTGCCAGCAGTTTAGTGACAGGGGTAAACGAGCAGTACTTC.

This clonotype was seen a few times. The chain combines TRBV6-1 with TRBJ2-5; 8 bases are a match to TRBD2. With V trimmed by 5 bases and J by 5 bases, 7 bases remained unmatched. Germline values: CDR1 MNHNS, CDR2 SASEGT. This CDR3 has 14 residues. In DNA, the CDR3 is TGTGCCAGCAGTACAGGGACTAGTGGTGAGACCCAGTACTTC. As protein: CASSTGTSGETQYF.

This clonotype was seen many times. The V and J genes are TRBV4-2 and TRBJ2-7; possible D gene TRBD2, 6 bases. The CDR3 contains 16 residues. Germline values: CDR1 LGHNA, CDR2 YNFKEQ. V was pared by 4 bases and J by 4 bases, with 20 bases between. CDR3 sequence (DNA): TGTGCCAGCAGCCGAAACCCCCAACTAGCTTTGTACGAGCAGTACTTC. It is translated as CASSRNPQLALYEQYF.

The chain couples TRBV7-9 to TRBJ2-2; a weak D match, TRBD1 (5 bases). This CDR3 is 15 amino acids long. Germline-derived CDR1 and CDR2 are SEHNR and FQNEAQ (reference sequence). Trimming took 5 bases from V and 5 from J, leaving 15 bases between them. CDR3 residues: CASSQYTGRTGELFF. The CDR3 DNA reads TGTGCCAGCAGCCAATATACAGGACGGACCGGGGAGCTGTTTTTT.

This clonotype was counted a few times. V is TRBV4-1 and J is TRBJ2-1, with 9 bases matching TRBD2. Trimming cost V 0 bases and J 4 bases; bases outside gene matches: 16. The V gene's germline CDR1 is MGHRA and CDR2 YSYEKL. This CDR3 is built from 20 residues. The CDR3 coding sequence is TGCGCCAGCAGCCAAGATGCAGGGCGGGAGGGCAGCGAAAGATACAATGAGCAGTTCTTC. This encodes CASSQDAGREGSERYNEQFF.

This clonotype appeared a few times. CDR3 region: CATSDLPPGTHSYNEQFF. The CDR3 DNA reads TGTGCCACCAGTGATTTGCCCCCTGGGACCCATTCCTACAATGAGCAGTTCTTC. V usage is TRBV24-1 and J usage is TRBJ2-1; the D call may be TRBD1 or TRBD2 (5 bases each). In germline, CDR1 is KGHDR, CDR2 SFDVKD. The CDR3 is 18 amino acids. Trimming cost V 0 bases and J 1 base, with 15 bases left between them.

This clonotype turned up a few times. This rearrangement joins TRBV5-1 to TRBJ2-2, with D hard to call. CDR1 is SGHRS and CDR2 is YFSETQ in the germline V gene. Trimming stripped 5 bases from V and 6 bases from J, with 8 bases between. This CDR3 contains 12 residues. The CDR3 reads CASRELAGELFF. CDR3 nucleotide sequence: TGCGCCAGCAGAGAATTAGCCGGGGAGCTGTTTTTT.